This passage covers 16 T cell receptor beta chains from one sample sequenced in a study of blood T cell repertoires in COVID-19. Assay used: immunoSEQ multiplex PCR; TCRdb lists only in-frame clones, some missing. The sample holds about 35,000 clones; about four fifths are singletons and the top ten take roughly 3.5%. Material for sequencing was peripheral blood. These TCRs come from a man in his fifties with acute or convalescent COVID-19.

This clone was observed a handful of times. The CDR3 reads CASSEALSGVYEQYF. CDR3 in DNA: TGTGCCAGCAGTGAAGCGCTTAGCGGGGTCTACGAGCAGTACTTC. J is TRBJ2-7 and V is TRBV2; 8 bases match TRBD2. CDR3 length: 15 residues. CDR1 and CDR2 from the germline V gene are SNHLY and FYNNEI. Unmatched junction bases numbered 4, after V lost 0 bases and J lost 3 bases.

The CDR3 here is CASSANRNSNQPQHF. DNA for the CDR3: TGTGCCAGCAGTGCCAACAGAAACAGCAATCAGCCCCAGCATTTT. This chain links TRBV27 with TRBJ1-5, with D hard to call. In germline, CDR1 is MNHEY, CDR2 SMNVEV (reference sequence). The CDR3 is made up of 15 amino acids. Between the trimmed V and J ends, which lost 5 bases and 1 base, there was a span of 12 bases.

This rearrangement joins TRBV10-2 to TRBJ2-2, with D possibly being TRBD2 (6 bases). Per the germline V gene, CDR1 is WSHSY and CDR2 is SAAADI. Deletions cut 6 bases from V and 3 bases from J, with 14 bases between. The CDR3 sequence is 15 residues long. Here the CDR3 reads CASRKGREYTGELFF. The DNA for the CDR3 is TGCGCCAGCAGAAAGGGCCGGGAGTACACCGGGGAGCTGTTTTTT.

The genes are TRBV27 and TRBJ2-1, with a tentative D call TRBD2 (5 bases). The CDR3 is made up of 12 amino acids. Trimming pared 5 bases from V and 9 bases from J, leaving 11 bases between. Germline lookup yields CDR1 MNHEY and CDR2 SMNVEV (reference sequence). The CDR3 loop is CASSLAGVEQFF. In DNA form, the CDR3 reads TGTGCCAGCAGTCTGGCCGGGGTTGAGCAGTTCTTC.

This chain joins TRBV30 and TRBJ1-6, with D possibly TRBD1 on 6 matching bases. The germline CDR1 and CDR2 sequences are GTSNPN and SVGIG (reference sequence). This CDR3 has 14 residues. With 2 bases removed from V and 8 bases from J, the gap between germline ends came to 13 bases. The CDR3 spells CAWSHGRGDSPLHF. As DNA, the CDR3 is TGTGCCTGGAGTCATGGGAGGGGGGATTCACCCCTCCACTTT.

The chain links TRBV18 to TRBJ2-1; no firm D call. Trimming pared 1 base from V and 10 bases from J, leaving 20 bases between. The CDR3 runs to 16 residues. From germline, CDR1 is KGHSH and CDR2 LQKENI. CDR3 loop: CASSPRAETIGKEQFF. As DNA, the CDR3 is TGTGCCAGCTCACCACGGGCAGAGACAATTGGAAAGGAGCAGTTCTTC.

The chain has TRBV3-1 (or the pseudogene TRBV3-2) and TRBJ1-1; no firm D call. The CDR3 runs 13 residues. Germline CDR1 LGHDT, CDR2 YNNKEL (reference sequence). Deletions cut 0 bases from V and 4 bases from J, with 6 bases between. In DNA form, the CDR3 reads TGTGCCAGCAGCCAAGATCGGAGCACTGAAGCTTTCTTT. Protein product: CASSQDRSTEAFF.

The rearrangement links TRBV4-1 to TRBJ2-7; 12 bases match TRBD2. V shed 3 bases, J shed 3 bases, and the junction held 3 bases outside the gene matches. This CDR3 region has 15 residues. Germline CDR1 MGHRA, CDR2 YSYEKL. The DNA for the CDR3 is TGCGCCAGCAGCCAGGGGACTAGCGGGTACTACGAGCAGTACTTC. Its protein is CASSQGTSGYYEQYF.

The J gene is TRBJ2-1, the V gene TRBV6-5, with TRBD2 matching over 7 bases. V was clipped by 2 bases and J by 6 bases; unmatched bases: 7. The CDR3 extends over 15 amino acids. CDR1 is MNHEY and CDR2 is SVGAGI in the germline V gene. The CDR3 region has the DNA TGTGCCAGCAGTTACCGAACGGGCGGGGGCAATGAGCAGTTCTTC. Protein product: CASSYRTGGGNEQFF.

The CDR3, as DNA: TGCGCCAGCAGCCAAGCGCGCCTTATTTCGCGGGTGGGGGGGAACTACAATGAGCAGTTCTTC. Protein: CASSQARLISRVGGNYNEQFF. V and J are TRBV4-1 and TRBJ2-1; TRBD2 matches at 7 bases. The germline CDR1 and CDR2 sequences are MGHRA and YSYEKL. This CDR3 has 21 residues. Trimming took 1 base from V and 3 from J; bases not matched to a gene: 21.

The chain couples TRBV19 to TRBJ2-2, with TRBD2 matching over 9 bases. With V trimmed by 3 bases and J by 6 bases, 2 bases remained unmatched. Germline assignment: CDR1 LNHDA and CDR2 SQIVND (reference sequence). The CDR3 runs 14 residues. DNA for the CDR3: TGTGCCAGTAGTATGGCTAGCGGGGCCGGGGAGCTGTTTTTT. Protein sequence: CASSMASGAGELFF.

V usage is TRBV6-5 and J usage is TRBJ1-5; a weak D match, TRBD1 (6 bases). The CDR3 consists of 15 residues. Trimming took off 7 bases at V and 4 bases at J, with 17 bases between the two ends. The germline CDR1 and CDR2 sequences are MNHEY and SVGAGI. This CDR3 reads CASKQIRGSNQPQHF. The CDR3 DNA is TGTGCCAGCAAACAGATCAGGGGCTCTAATCAGCCCCAGCATTTT.

This clone was detected only once. This sequence joins TRBV27 and TRBJ1-3; D is undetermined. The V gene lost 4 bases and the J gene lost 0 bases, with 4 bases spanning the gap. Germline V gene sequence: CDR1 MNHEY, CDR2 SMNVEV (reference sequence). The CDR3 loop spans 13 amino acids. Here the CDR3 reads CASSSHSGNTIYF. CDR3 nucleotides: TGTGCCAGCAGTTCCCACTCTGGAAACACCATATATTTT.

This clone is a singleton in its sample. The chain uses TRBV2 and TRBJ1-1, with a possible D match to TRBD1 (5 bases). Germline V CDR1 and CDR2: SNHLY, FYNNEI. CDR3 length: 16 amino acids. V was trimmed by 8 bases and J by 1 base, leaving 20 bases between them. CDR3 sequence (DNA): TGTGCCAGCCACGGGGGGGGAGGTGTAGAGAACACTGAAGCTTTCTTT. The encoded protein is CASHGGGGVENTEAFF. Drawing the rest from reference TRBV2 and TRBJ1-1, the complete variable domain is EPEVTQTPSHQVTQMGQEVILRCVPISNHLYFYWYRQILGQKVEFLVSFYNNEISEKSEIFDDQFSVERPDGSNFTLKIRSTKLEDSAMYFCASHGGGGVENTEAFFGQGTRLTVV.

The chain carries TRBV10-2 and TRBJ1-1, with D perhaps TRBD1 (5 bases). Trimming shortened V by 4 bases and J by 2 bases, and 8 bases separated the two germline ends. The CDR3 loop spans 13 amino acids. Looked up from germline, CDR1 is WSHSY and CDR2 is SAAADI. The DNA for the CDR3 is TGCGCCAGCAGTGGACAGTTAAACACTGAAGCTTTCTTT. This gives the protein CASSGQLNTEAFF.

The V gene is TRBV24-1, the J gene TRBJ1-2, with D unresolved. Trimming took off 0 bases at V and 5 bases at J, with 12 bases between the two ends. Germline CDR1 is KGHDR and CDR2 is SFDVKD. This CDR3 has 15 residues. The DNA of the CDR3 is TGTGCCACCAGTGATTTGGACGGGGAATTATATGGCTACACCTTC. It is translated as CATSDLDGELYGYTF.